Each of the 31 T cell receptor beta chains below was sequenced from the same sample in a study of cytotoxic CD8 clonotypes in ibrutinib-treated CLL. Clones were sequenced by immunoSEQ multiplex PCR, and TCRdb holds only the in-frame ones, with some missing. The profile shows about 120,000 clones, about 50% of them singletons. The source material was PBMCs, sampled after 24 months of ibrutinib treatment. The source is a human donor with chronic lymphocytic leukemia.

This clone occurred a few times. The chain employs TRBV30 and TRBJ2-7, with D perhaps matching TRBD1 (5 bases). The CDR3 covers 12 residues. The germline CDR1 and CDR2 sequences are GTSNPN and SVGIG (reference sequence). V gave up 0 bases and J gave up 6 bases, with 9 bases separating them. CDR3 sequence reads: CAWSVGVGEQYF. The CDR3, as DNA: TGTGCCTGGAGTGTAGGGGTGGGCGAGCAGTACTTC.

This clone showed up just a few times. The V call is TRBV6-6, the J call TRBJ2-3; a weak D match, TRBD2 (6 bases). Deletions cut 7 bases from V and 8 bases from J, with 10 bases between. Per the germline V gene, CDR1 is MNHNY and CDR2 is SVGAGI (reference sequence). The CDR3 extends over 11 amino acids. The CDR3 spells CASIAGLTQYF. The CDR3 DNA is TGTGCCAGCATTGCGGGACTTACGCAGTATTTT.

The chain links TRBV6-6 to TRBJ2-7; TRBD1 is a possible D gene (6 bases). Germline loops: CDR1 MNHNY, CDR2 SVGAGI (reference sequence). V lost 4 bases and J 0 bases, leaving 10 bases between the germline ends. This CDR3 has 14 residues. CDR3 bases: TGTGCCAGCAGTTCCCCACAGGGCTCCTACGAGCAGTACTTC. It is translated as CASSSPQGSYEQYF.

This CDR3 reads CASSQATGRVGTDTQYF. The CDR3 region has the DNA TGCGCCAGCAGCCAGGCGACTGGTAGGGTAGGCACAGATACGCAGTATTTT. V usage is TRBV4-3 and J usage is TRBJ2-3; no clear D. This CDR3 has 17 residues. V lost 3 bases and J 1 base, leaving 17 bases between the germline ends. The germline V gene has CDR1 LGHNA and CDR2 YSLEER.

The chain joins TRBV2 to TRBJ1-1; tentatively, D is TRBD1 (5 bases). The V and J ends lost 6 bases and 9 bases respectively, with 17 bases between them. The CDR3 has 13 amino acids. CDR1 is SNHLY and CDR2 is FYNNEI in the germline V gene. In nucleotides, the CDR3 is TGTGCCAGCAGCAGGGAAAGTGATTTGCAAGCTTTCTTT. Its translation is CASSRESDLQAFF.

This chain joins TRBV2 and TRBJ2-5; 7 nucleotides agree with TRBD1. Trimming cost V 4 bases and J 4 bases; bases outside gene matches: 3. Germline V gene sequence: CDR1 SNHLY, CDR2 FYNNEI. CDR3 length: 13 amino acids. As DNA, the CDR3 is TGTGCCAGCAGTGTGTACAGGGGAGAGACCCAGTACTTC. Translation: CASSVYRGETQYF.

The CDR3 DNA reads TGTGCCTGGAGTGCCGGGGGGAACACCGGGGAGCTGTTTTTT. Protein product: CAWSAGGNTGELFF. This chain links TRBV30 with TRBJ2-2, with D maybe TRBD2 (6 bases). The CDR3 loop spans 14 amino acids. V dropped 1 base and J dropped 1 base, with 7 bases sitting between them. Germline CDR1 and CDR2: GTSNPN and SVGIG (reference sequence). Full variable domain (missing parts from reference TRBV30 and TRBJ2-2): SQTIHQWPATLVQPVGSPLSLECTVEGTSNPNLYWYRQAAGRGLQLLFYSVGIGQISSEVPQNLSASRPQDRQFILSSKKLLLSDSGFYLCAWSAGGNTGELFFGEGSRLTVL.

The CDR3 is CASSRTVLETQYF. The CDR3 nucleotides are TGTGCCAGTAGTAGGACAGTATTAGAGACCCAGTACTTC. This chain links TRBV19 with TRBJ2-5; D is perhaps TRBD1 (6 bases). The germline V gene encodes CDR1 LNHDA and CDR2 SQIVND (reference sequence). The CDR3 is made up of 13 amino acids. Trimming pared 4 bases from V and 4 bases from J, leaving 10 bases between. The full variable domain, rest sourced from reference TRBV19 and TRBJ2-5, is DGGITQSPKYLFRKEGQNVTLSCEQNLNHDAMYWYRQDPGQGLRLIYYSQIVNDFQKGDIAEGYSVSREKKESFPLTVTSAQKNPTAFYLCASSRTVLETQYFGPGTRLLVL.

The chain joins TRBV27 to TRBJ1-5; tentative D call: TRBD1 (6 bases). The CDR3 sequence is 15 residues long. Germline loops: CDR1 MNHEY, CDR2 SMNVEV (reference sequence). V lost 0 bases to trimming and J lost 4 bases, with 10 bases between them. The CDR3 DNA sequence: TGTGCCAGCAGTTTATCAGGTACAGGGAATCAGCCCCAGCATTTT. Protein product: CASSLSGTGNQPQHF.

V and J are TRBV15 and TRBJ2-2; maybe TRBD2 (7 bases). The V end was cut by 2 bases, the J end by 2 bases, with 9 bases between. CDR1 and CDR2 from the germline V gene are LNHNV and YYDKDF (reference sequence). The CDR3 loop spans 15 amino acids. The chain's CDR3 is CATSRSGGNTGELFF. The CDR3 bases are TGTGCCACCAGCAGATCGGGGGGCAACACCGGGGAGCTGTTTTTT.

CDR3 coding DNA: TGTGCCAGCAGTGAACCGGACAGAAGTAATGAAAAACTGTTTTTT. Its protein product is CASSEPDRSNEKLFF. The chain combines TRBV25-1 with TRBJ1-4, with D possibly matching TRBD1 (6 bases). In germline, CDR1 is MGHDK, CDR2 SYGVNS. The germline V and J ends were trimmed by 2 bases and 4 bases, with 11 bases remaining between them. This CDR3 has 15 amino acids.

Here the CDR3 DNA reads TGTGCCAGCAGCCCCTTTGCCAGTTTAGCTGGAAACACCATATATTTT. The encoded protein is CASSPFASLAGNTIYF. The chain joins TRBV27 to TRBJ1-3, with D unresolved. The CDR3 is 16 amino acids. Germline-derived CDR1 and CDR2 are MNHEY and SMNVEV (reference sequence). Trimming removed 6 bases from V and 2 bases from J, with 17 bases in between.

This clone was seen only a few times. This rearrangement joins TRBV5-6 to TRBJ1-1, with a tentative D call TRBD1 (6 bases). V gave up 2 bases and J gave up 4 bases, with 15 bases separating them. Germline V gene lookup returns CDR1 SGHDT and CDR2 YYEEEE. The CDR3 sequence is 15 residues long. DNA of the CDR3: TGTGCCAGCAGCTTCTTGGACAGTGACGGCACTGAAGCTTTCTTT. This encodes CASSFLDSDGTEAFF.

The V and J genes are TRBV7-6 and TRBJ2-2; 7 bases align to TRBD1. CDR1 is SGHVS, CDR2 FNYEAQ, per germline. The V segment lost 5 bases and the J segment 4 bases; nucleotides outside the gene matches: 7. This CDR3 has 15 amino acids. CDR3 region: CASSAQGSGTGELFF. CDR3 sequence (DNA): TGTGCCAGCAGCGCACAGGGGAGTGGCACCGGGGAGCTGTTTTTT.

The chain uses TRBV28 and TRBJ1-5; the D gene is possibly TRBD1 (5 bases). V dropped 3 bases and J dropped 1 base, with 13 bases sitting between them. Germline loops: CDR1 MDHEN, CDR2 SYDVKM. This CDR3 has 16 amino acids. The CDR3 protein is CASSFDAGVSNQPQHF. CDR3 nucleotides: TGTGCCAGCAGTTTCGACGCGGGGGTGAGCAATCAGCCCCAGCATTTT. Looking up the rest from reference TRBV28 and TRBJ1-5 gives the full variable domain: DVKVTQSSRYLVKRTGEKVFLECVQDMDHENMFWYRQDPGLGLRLIYFSYDVKMKEKGDIPEGYSVSREKKERFSLILESASTNQTSMYLCASSFDAGVSNQPQHFGDGTRLSIL.

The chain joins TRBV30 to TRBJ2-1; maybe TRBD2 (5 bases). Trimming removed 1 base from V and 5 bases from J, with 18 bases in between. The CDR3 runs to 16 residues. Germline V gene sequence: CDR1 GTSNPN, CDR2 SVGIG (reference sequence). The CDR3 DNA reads TGTGCCTGGAGTGCCAGCTCGGGGTTGATGAACAATGAGCAGTTCTTC. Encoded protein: CAWSASSGLMNNEQFF.

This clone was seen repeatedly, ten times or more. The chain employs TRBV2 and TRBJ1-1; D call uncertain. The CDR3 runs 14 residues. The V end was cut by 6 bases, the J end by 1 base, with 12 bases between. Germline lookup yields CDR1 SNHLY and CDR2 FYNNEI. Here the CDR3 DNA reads TGTGCCAGCAGAGGACCGGGTGGGAACACTGAAGCTTTCTTT. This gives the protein CASRGPGGNTEAFF.

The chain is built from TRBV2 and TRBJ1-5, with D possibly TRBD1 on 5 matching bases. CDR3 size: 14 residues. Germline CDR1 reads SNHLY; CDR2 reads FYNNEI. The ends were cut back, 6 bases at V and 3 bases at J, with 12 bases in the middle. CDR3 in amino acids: CASRENRYNQPQHF. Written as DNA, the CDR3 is TGTGCCAGCAGGGAGAACAGGTACAATCAGCCCCAGCATTTT.

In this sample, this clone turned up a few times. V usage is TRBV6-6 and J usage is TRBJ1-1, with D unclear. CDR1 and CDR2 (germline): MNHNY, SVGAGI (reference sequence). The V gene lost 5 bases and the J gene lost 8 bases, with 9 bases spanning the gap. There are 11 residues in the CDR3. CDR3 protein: CASSPTREAFF. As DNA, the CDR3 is TGTGCCAGCAGTCCAACACGGGAAGCTTTCTTT.

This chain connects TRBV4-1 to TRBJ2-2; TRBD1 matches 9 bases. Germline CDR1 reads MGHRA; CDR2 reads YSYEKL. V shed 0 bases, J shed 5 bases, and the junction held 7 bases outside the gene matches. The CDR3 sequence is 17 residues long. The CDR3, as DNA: TGCGCCAGCAGCCAAGACTTGGGACAGGGCTTGACCGGGGAGCTGTTTTTT. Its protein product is CASSQDLGQGLTGELFF.

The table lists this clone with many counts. Here the CDR3 reads CASSELADSYNEQFF. CDR3 in DNA: TGTGCCAGCAGTGAGTTGGCGGACTCCTACAATGAGCAGTTCTTC. The chain couples TRBV6-4 to TRBJ2-1; D gene ambiguous. Germline V gene lookup returns CDR1 MRHNA and CDR2 SNTAGT. V was shortened by 3 bases and J by 0 bases, with 9 bases between the two germline ends. The CDR3 sequence is 15 residues long.

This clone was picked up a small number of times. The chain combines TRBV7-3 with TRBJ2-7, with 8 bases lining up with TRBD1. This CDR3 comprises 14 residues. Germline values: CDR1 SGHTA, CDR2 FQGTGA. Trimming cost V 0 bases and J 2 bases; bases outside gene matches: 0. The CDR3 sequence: CASSLTQGAYEQYF. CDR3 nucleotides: TGTGCCAGCAGCTTAACACAGGGGGCCTACGAGCAGTACTTC.

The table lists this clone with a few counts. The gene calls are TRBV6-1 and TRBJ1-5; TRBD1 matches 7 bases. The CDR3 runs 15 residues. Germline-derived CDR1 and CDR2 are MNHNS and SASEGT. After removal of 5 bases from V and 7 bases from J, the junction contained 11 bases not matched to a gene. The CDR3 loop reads CASSSGGRHDQPQHF. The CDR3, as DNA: TGTGCCAGCAGTTCAGGGGGGCGGCATGACCAGCCCCAGCATTTT.

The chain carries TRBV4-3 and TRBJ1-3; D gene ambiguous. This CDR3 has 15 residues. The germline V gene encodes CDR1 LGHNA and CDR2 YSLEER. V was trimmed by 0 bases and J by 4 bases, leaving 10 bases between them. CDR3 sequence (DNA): TGCGCCAGCAGCCAAGACCACTTTAACGGAAACACCATATATTTT. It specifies CASSQDHFNGNTIYF.

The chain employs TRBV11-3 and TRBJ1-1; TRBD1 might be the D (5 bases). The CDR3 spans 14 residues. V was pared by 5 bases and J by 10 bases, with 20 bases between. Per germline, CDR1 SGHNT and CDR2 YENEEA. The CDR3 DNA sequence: TGTGCCAGCAGCGAGGGGTATCGGGGTTGGGGAGCTTTCTTT. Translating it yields CASSEGYRGWGAFF.

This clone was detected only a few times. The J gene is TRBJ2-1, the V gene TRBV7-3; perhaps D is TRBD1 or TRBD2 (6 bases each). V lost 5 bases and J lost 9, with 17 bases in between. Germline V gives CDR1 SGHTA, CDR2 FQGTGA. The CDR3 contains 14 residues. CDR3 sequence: CASSRFPGAGEQFF. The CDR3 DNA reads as TGTGCCAGCAGCCGTTTCCCGGGGGCGGGTGAGCAGTTCTTC.

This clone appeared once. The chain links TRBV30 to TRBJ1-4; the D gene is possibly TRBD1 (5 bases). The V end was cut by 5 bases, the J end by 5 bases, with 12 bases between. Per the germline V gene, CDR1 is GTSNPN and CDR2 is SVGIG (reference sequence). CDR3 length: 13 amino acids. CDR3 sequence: CAWGAGPNEKLFF. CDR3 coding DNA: TGTGCCTGGGGGGCCGGGCCGAATGAAAAACTGTTTTTT.

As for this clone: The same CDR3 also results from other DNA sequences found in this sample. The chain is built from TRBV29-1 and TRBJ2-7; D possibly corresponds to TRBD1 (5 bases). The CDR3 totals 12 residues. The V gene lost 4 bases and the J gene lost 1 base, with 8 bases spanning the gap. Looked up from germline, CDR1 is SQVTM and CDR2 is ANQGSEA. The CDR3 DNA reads TGCAGCGTTGCTACAGGATCCTACGAGCAGTACTTC. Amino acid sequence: CSVATGSYEQYF.

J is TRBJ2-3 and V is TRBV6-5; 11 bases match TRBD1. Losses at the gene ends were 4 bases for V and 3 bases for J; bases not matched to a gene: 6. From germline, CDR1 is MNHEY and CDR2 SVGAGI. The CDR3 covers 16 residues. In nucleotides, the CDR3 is TGTGCCAGCAGTTTAGGACAGGGGGCGCGAACAGATACGCAGTATTTT. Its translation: CASSLGQGARTDTQYF.

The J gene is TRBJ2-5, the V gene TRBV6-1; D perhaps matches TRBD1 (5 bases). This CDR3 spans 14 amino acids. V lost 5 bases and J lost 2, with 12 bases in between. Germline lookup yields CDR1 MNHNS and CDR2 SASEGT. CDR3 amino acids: CASSPRQRQETQYF. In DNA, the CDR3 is TGTGCCAGCAGTCCTCGACAGAGACAAGAGACCCAGTACTTC.

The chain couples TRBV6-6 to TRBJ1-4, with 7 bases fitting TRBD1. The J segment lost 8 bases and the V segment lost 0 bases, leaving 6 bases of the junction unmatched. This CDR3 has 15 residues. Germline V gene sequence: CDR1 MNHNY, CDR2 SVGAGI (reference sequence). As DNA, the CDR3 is TGTGCCAGCAGTTACTCTCGACAGGGAAAAGAAAAACTGTTTTTT. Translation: CASSYSRQGKEKLFF.